This T cell receptor beta chain was obtained from a study of TIL therapy for anti-PD-1-resistant metastatic lung cancer. Findings and caveats of the study: This highly selected cohort may not generalize to typical lung cancer patients.

The CDR3 runs 13 residues. The germline gives CDR1 MNHNS, CDR2 SASEGT. Deletions cut 2 bases from V and 5 bases from J, with 9 bases between. Sequencing used immunoSEQ v3. Profiled with immunoSEQ multiplex PCR; TCRdb holds only in-frame clones, not every one. The data contain approximately 30,000 clones, 60% to 80% of them singletons. The time point: pre-treatment sample, taken before nivolumab and TIL therapy. As concerns this clone: Its antigen is unknown.

J is TRBJ1-2 and V is TRBV6-1; D is unresolved. The TCR was taken from a woman aged 25-80 years with non-small cell lung cancer. Sequencing used blood, obtained at baseline. In DNA form, the CDR3 reads TGTGCCAGCAGTGAAAAGGGCTTTTATGGCTACACCTTC. Protein product: CASSEKGFYGYTF.